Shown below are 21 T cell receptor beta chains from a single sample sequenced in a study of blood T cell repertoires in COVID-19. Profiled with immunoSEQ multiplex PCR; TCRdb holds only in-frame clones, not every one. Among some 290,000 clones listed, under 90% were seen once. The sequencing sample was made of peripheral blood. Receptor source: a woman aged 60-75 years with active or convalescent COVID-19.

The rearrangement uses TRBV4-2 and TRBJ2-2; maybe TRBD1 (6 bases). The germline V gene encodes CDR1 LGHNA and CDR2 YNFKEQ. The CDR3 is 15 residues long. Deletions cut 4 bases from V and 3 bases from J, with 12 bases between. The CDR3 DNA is TGTGCCAGCAGCCCCCAGGGGTCGTACACCGGGGAGCTGTTTTTT. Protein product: CASSPQGSYTGELFF.

CDR3 loop: CASISSGGTDTQYF. CDR3 DNA: TGTGCCAGTATCTCTAGCGGGGGCACAGATACGCAGTATTTT. The V gene is TRBV5-5, the J gene TRBJ2-3, with TRBD2 identical over 9 bases. V was pared by 8 bases and J by 1 base, with 5 bases of the junction left unmatched. CDR1 is SGHKS and CDR2 is YYEKEE in the germline V gene (reference sequence). The CDR3 is made up of 14 amino acids.

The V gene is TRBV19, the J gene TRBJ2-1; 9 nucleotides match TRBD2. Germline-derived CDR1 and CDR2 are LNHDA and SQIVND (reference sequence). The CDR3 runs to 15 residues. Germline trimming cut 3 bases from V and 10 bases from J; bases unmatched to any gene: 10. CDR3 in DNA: TGTGCCAGTAGTATCCGAGCGGGGGGCCTACGGGAGCAGTTCTTC. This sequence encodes CASSIRAGGLREQFF. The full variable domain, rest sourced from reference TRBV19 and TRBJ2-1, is DGGITQSPKYLFRKEGQNVTLSCEQNLNHDAMYWYRQDPGQGLRLIYYSQIVNDFQKGDIAEGYSVSREKKESFPLTVTSAQKNPTAFYLCASSIRAGGLREQFFGPGTRLTVL.

The CDR3 coding sequence is TGTGCCAGCAGCTTAGGGACAGATAATCAGCCCCAGCATTTT. Encoded protein: CASSLGTDNQPQHF. The rearrangement joins TRBV11-2 to TRBJ1-5; possibly TRBD1 for D (6 bases). Trimming pared 1 base from V and 4 bases from J, leaving 8 bases between. The CDR3 length is 14 residues. In germline, CDR1 is SGHAT, CDR2 FQNNGV.

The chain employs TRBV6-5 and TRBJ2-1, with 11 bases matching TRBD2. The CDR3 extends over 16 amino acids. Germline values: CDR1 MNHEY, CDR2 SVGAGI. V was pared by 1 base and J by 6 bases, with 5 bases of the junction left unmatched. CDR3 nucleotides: TGTGCCAGCAGTTACTGGGGGACTAGCGGAACCAATGAGCAGTTCTTC. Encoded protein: CASSYWGTSGTNEQFF.

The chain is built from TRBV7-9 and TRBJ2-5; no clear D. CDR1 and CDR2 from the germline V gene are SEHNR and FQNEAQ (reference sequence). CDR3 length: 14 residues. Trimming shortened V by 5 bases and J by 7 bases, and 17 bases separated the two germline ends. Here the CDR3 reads CASSHPHDFVTQYF. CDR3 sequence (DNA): TGTGCCAGCAGCCACCCACATGACTTTGTGACCCAGTACTTC.

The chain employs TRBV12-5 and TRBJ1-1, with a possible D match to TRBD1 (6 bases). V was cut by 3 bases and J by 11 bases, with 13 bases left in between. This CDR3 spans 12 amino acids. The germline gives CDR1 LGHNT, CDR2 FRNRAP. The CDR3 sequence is CASGLTGQKAFF. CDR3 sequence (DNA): TGTGCTAGTGGTTTAACGGGACAAAAGGCTTTCTTT.

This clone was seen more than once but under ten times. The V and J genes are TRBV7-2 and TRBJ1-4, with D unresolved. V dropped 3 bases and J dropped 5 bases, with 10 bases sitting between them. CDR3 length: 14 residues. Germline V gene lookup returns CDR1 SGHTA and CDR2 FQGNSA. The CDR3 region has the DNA TGTGCCAGCAGCTTCCCTGCCGGGAATGAAAAACTGTTTTTT. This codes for CASSFPAGNEKLFF.

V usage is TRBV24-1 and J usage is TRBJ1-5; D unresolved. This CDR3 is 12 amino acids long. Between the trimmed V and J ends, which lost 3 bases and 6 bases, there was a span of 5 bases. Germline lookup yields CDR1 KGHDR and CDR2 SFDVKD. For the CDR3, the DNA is TGTGCCACCAGTGATGGAGTTCAGCCCCAGCATTTT. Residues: CATSDGVQPQHF.

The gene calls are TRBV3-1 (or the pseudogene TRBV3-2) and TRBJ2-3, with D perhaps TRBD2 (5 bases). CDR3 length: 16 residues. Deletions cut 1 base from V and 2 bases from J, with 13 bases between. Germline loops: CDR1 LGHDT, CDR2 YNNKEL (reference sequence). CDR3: CASSQAGSANTDTQYF. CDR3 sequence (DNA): TGTGCCAGCAGCCAAGCGGGGTCAGCGAACACAGATACGCAGTATTTT.

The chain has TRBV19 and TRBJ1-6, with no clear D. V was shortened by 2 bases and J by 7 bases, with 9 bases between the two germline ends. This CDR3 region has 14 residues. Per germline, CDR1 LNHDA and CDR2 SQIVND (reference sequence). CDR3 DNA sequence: TGTGCCAGTAGTATATTGGCGGCGAATTCACCCCTCCACTTT. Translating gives CASSILAANSPLHF.

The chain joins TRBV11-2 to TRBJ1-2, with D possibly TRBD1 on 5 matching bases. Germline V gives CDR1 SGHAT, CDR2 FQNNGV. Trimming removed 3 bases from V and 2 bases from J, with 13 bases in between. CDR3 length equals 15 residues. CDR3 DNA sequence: TGTGCCAGCAGCTTGAACAGGTTATCAAACTATGGCTACACCTTC. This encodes CASSLNRLSNYGYTF.

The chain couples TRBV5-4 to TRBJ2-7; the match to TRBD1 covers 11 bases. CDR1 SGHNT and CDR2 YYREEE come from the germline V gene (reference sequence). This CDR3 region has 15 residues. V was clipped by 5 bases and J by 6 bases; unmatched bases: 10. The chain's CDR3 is CASRGLGQGASEQYF. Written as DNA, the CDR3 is TGTGCCAGCAGGGGACTAGGACAGGGGGCCAGCGAGCAGTACTTC.

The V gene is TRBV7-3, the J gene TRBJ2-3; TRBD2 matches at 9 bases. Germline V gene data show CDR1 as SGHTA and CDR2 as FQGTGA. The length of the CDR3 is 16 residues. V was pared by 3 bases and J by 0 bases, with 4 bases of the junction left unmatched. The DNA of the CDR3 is TGTGCCAGCAGCTTCCTAGCGGGGACGAGCACAGATACGCAGTATTTT. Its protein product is CASSFLAGTSTDTQYF.

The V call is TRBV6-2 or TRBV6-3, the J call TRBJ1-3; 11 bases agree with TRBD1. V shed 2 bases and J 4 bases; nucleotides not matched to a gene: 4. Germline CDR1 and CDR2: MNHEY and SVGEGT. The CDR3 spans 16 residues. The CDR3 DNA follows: TGTGCCAGCAGTTACCCCCGGACAGGGGGCGGAAACACCATATATTTT. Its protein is CASSYPRTGGGNTIYF.

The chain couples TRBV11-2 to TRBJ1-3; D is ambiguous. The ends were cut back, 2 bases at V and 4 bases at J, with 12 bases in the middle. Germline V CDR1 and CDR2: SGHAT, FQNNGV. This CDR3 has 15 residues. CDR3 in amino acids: CASSLSVERGNTIYF. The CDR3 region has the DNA TGTGCCAGCAGCTTATCCGTTGAGCGGGGAAACACCATATATTTT. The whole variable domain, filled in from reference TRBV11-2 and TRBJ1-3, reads EAGVAQSPRYKIIEKRQSVAFWCNPISGHATLYWYQQILGQGPKLLIQFQNNGVVDDSQLPKDRFSAERLKGVDSTLKIQPAKLEDSAVYLCASSLSVERGNTIYFGEGSWLTVV.

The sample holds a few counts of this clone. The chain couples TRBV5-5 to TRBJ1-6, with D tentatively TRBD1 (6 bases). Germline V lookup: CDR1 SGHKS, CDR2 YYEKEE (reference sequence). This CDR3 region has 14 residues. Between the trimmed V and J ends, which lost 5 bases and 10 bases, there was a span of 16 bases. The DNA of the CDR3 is TGTGCCAGCAGGGGCAGGACAGCAGTATCACCCCTCCACTTT. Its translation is CASRGRTAVSPLHF.

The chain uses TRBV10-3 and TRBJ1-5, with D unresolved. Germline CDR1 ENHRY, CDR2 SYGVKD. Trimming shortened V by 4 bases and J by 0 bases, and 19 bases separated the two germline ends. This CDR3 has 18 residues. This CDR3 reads CAISAPAGGGHSNQPQHF. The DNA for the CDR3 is TGTGCCATCAGTGCTCCCGCGGGAGGCGGTCATAGCAATCAGCCCCAGCATTTT.

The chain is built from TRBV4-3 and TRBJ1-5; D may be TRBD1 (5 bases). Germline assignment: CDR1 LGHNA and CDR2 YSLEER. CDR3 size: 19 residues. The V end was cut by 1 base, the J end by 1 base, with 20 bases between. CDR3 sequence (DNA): TGCGCCAGCAGCCAAGGTAGTAGGGCTCGGGGGGGAAGCAATCAGCCCCAGCATTTT. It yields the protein CASSQGSRARGGSNQPQHF.

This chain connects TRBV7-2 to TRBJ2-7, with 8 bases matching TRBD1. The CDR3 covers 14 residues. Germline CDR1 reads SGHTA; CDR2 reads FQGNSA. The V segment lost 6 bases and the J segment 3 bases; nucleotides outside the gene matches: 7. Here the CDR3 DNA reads TGTGCCAGCAGTCCTCGACAGGGGAACTACGAGCAGTACTTC. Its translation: CASSPRQGNYEQYF.

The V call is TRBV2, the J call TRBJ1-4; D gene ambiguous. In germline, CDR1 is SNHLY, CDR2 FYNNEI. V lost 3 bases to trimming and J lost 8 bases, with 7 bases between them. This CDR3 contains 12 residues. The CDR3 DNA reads TGTGCCAGCAGTGACCCTGGCGAAAAACTGTTTTTT. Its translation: CASSDPGEKLFF.